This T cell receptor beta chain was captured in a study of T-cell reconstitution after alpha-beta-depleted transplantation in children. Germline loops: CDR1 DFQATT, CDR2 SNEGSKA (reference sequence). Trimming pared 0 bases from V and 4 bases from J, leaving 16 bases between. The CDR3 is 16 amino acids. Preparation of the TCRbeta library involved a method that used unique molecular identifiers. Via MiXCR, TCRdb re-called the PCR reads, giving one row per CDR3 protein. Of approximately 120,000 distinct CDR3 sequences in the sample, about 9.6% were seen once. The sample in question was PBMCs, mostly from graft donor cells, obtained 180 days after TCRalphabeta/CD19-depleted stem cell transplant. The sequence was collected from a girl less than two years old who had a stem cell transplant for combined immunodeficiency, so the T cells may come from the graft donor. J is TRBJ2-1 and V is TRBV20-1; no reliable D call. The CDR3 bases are TGCAGTGCTAGAGAAGCTGTGGCCATCCTATACAATGAGCAGTTCTTC. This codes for CSAREAVAILYNEQFF.